This T cell receptor (beta chain) originates from a study of blood T cell repertoires in COVID-19. Study details: Some COVID-19 samples were acute and others convalescent; all came from the United States, Italy and Spain. Sources were T cells, B-cell-depleted T cells, or PBMCs; the material itself was cDNA or gDNA.

Per the original data handling: Amplification of reference gene primers provided the estimated nucleated cell counts. The repertoire was sequenced with immunoSEQ multiplex PCR; TCRdb's copy has only in-frame clones and lacks some. From that table come the V and J calls and clone size; the DNA was used to work out D and trimming. The table lists approximately 170,000 clones, 84% of them singletons. Germline V gene sequence: CDR1 SGHDT, CDR2 YYEEEE. Trimming pared 3 bases from V and 0 bases from J, leaving 11 bases between. The CDR3 totals 15 residues. J is TRBJ2-3 and V is TRBV5-6; D may be TRBD2 (6 bases). This receptor was obtained from a woman older than 75 with acute or convalescent COVID-19. The specimen was peripheral blood. Here the CDR3 reads CASSWGLPSTDTQYF. The CDR3 DNA follows: TGTGCCAGCAGCTGGGGACTCCCTAGCACAGATACGCAGTATTTT.